This T cell receptor beta chain was found in a study of cytomegalovirus exposure and HLA in healthy donors. Trimming left V 0 bases short and J 6 bases short, with 16 bases between. The CDR3 is 16 amino acids. Germline lookup yields CDR1 MGHRA and CDR2 YSYEKL. The PCR ran on 60 Vbeta and 13 Jbeta primers. The protocol was immunoSEQ multiplex PCR, while the TCRdb copy is restricted to in-frame clones and leaves out a portion. The data contain over 55,000 clones, 70% of them singletons. The receptor was isolated from a woman aged 45-60 years in good health and CMV-seropositive. Sequencing was performed on PBMCs. The V call is TRBV4-1, the J call TRBJ2-3; D is perhaps TRBD2 (6 bases). The CDR3 region has the DNA TGCGCCAGCAGCCAAGAATACTATAGCGGAAGGGATACGCAGTATTTT. Its translation is CASSQEYYSGRDTQYF.